The 24 T cell receptor beta chains reported below all come from one sample, sequenced in a study of blood T cell repertoires in COVID-19. The data were produced by immunoSEQ multiplex PCR, yet TCRdb's version contains in-frame clones alone and is incomplete. The table shows about half a million clones, with roughly 85% occurring only once. The specimen was peripheral blood. Receptors originate from a human donor in a cohort sampled during active COVID-19.

The rearrangement uses TRBV24-1 and TRBJ1-1; D is uncertain. The germline CDR1 and CDR2 sequences are KGHDR and SFDVKD. The CDR3 extends over 14 amino acids. Trimming removed 9 bases from V and 7 bases from J, with 20 bases in between. The chain's CDR3 is CATLHSGGRVEAFF. The CDR3 DNA is TGTGCCACCCTACATTCGGGAGGGAGAGTTGAAGCTTTCTTT.

This sequence joins TRBV18 and TRBJ1-1; 10 nucleotides match TRBD1. Unmatched junction bases numbered 9, after V lost 4 bases and J lost 1 base. Germline CDR1 and CDR2: KGHSH and LQKENI. The CDR3 sequence is 17 residues long. The CDR3 here is CASSHSRDRGSNTEAFF. For the CDR3, the DNA is TGTGCCAGCTCACACTCCCGGGACAGGGGCTCGAACACTGAAGCTTTCTTT.

This clone was seen a few times. The chain combines TRBV6-5 with TRBJ2-2; TRBD1 aligns across 7 bases. This CDR3 comprises 13 residues. Germline-derived CDR1 and CDR2 are MNHEY and SVGAGI. V was pared by 5 bases and J by 4 bases, with 1 base of the junction left unmatched. The CDR3 loop is CASSRQGTGELFF. As DNA, the CDR3 is TGTGCCAGCAGTAGACAGGGCACCGGGGAGCTGTTTTTT.

V usage is TRBV28 and J usage is TRBJ1-2, with TRBD1 as a possible D gene (6 bases). CDR3 length: 15 residues. The germline CDR1 and CDR2 sequences are MDHEN and SYDVKM. Trimming left V 7 bases short and J 4 bases short, with 19 bases between. The CDR3 spells CASKLTSKGGYGYTF. The CDR3 DNA reads as TGTGCCAGCAAATTGACCAGTAAAGGGGGCTATGGCTACACCTTC.

The rearrangement links TRBV3-1 (or the pseudogene TRBV3-2) to TRBJ1-1, with D possibly being TRBD1 (5 bases). Germline V CDR1 and CDR2: LGHDT, YNNKEL (reference sequence). The germline V and J ends were trimmed by 6 bases and 0 bases, with 11 bases remaining between them. This CDR3 is 14 amino acids long. CDR3 sequence reads: CASRPRTLNTEAFF. CDR3 nucleotide sequence: TGTGCCAGCAGACCGCGGACATTGAACACTGAAGCTTTCTTT.

This sequence joins TRBV4-1 and TRBJ1-2, with 8 bases that match TRBD1. Germline CDR1 MGHRA, CDR2 YSYEKL. There are 17 residues in the CDR3. With 0 bases clipped from V and 4 bases from J, the junction kept 10 bases outside the gene matches. The DNA of the CDR3 is TGCGCCAGCAGCCAAGACTCACAGGGGGTGCGGGGCTATGGCTACACCTTC. Translating it yields CASSQDSQGVRGYGYTF.

Here the CDR3 DNA reads TGTGCCTGGAGGAGAAGCTCCTACAATGAGCAGTTCTTC. This gives the protein CAWRRSSYNEQFF. The V gene is TRBV30, the J gene TRBJ2-1, with no clear D. This CDR3 spans 13 amino acids. Trimming shortened V by 3 bases and J by 0 bases, and 6 bases separated the two germline ends. Germline V gene data show CDR1 as GTSNPN and CDR2 as SVGIG (reference sequence).

The chain is built from TRBV2 and TRBJ2-1, with 10 bases matching TRBD2. V lost 10 bases and J lost 5; bases outside the gene matches: 5. The CDR3 runs 13 residues. Germline V gene lookup returns CDR1 SNHLY and CDR2 FYNNEI. CDR3 nucleotides: TGTGCCACCTCTAGCGGGGGAAACAATGAGCAGTTCTTC. Residues: CATSSGGNNEQFF.

The genes are TRBV19 and TRBJ2-2; TRBD1 matches 12 bases. This CDR3 spans 20 amino acids. The germline gives CDR1 LNHDA, CDR2 SQIVND (reference sequence). J gave up 1 base and V 4 bases, and 13 bases lay outside the gene matches. The CDR3, as DNA: TGTGCCAGTAGTAGGGACAGGGGGCGCCACCATCCGTTGAACACCGGGGAGCTGTTTTTT. This codes for CASSRDRGRHHPLNTGELFF.

V gene TRBV5-6 combines with J gene TRBJ1-3; perhaps TRBD1 as D (6 bases). This CDR3 spans 14 amino acids. V was shortened by 4 bases and J by 5 bases, with 13 bases between the two germline ends. Germline lookup yields CDR1 SGHDT and CDR2 YYEEEE. Here the CDR3 DNA reads TGTGCCAGCAGCCCTACAGGGAGCCGAAACACCATATATTTT. Translated, it gives CASSPTGSRNTIYF.

The genes are TRBV14 and TRBJ2-5; weak D call: TRBD1 (6 bases). Deletions cut 5 bases from V and 5 bases from J, with 12 bases between. CDR1 SGHDN and CDR2 FVKESK come from the germline V gene. The CDR3 is 13 residues long. The CDR3 region is CASSSGARETQYF. The CDR3, as DNA: TGTGCCAGCAGCTCAGGGGCGAGGGAGACCCAGTACTTC. Variable domain in full (rest from reference TRBV14 and TRBJ2-5): EAGVTQFPSHSVIEKGQTVTLRCDPISGHDNLYWYRRVMGKEIKFLLHFVKESKQDESGMPNNRFLAERTGGTYSTLKVQPAELEDSGVYFCASSSGARETQYFGPGTRLLVL.

The chain couples TRBV28 to TRBJ1-2, with no clear D. The CDR3 has 11 amino acids. Trimming removed 6 bases at V and 4 bases at J, with 6 bases between. Germline V lookup: CDR1 MDHEN, CDR2 SYDVKM. The CDR3 is CASSGIYGYTF. DNA of the CDR3: TGTGCCAGCAGCGGTATCTATGGCTACACCTTC.

As to this clone: Different DNA sequences within this sample yield the same CDR3. CDR3 amino acids: CASSLQGGNQPQHF. CDR3 DNA sequence: TGTGCCAGCAGCTTACAGGGCGGCAATCAGCCCCAGCATTTT. The chain combines TRBV7-2 with TRBJ1-5; D possibly corresponds to TRBD1 (5 bases). Trimming cost V 2 bases and J 2 bases, with 7 bases left between them. Germline V gene sequence: CDR1 SGHTA, CDR2 FQGNSA. The CDR3 runs 14 residues.

The chain carries TRBV5-1 and TRBJ2-7; 9 nucleotides agree with TRBD2. V dropped 4 bases and J dropped 1; count of bases not matched to a gene: 12. CDR3 length: 17 residues. Per germline, CDR1 SGHRS and CDR2 YFSETQ. The CDR3, as DNA: TGCGCCAGCAGCCCGTCTCCCTCAGCGGGAGGATCCTACGAGCAGTACTTC. Its translation: CASSPSPSAGGSYEQYF.

The chain carries TRBV4-2 and TRBJ2-3, with 11 bases identical to TRBD2. Trimming cost V 1 base and J 2 bases; bases outside gene matches: 5. The germline CDR1 and CDR2 sequences are LGHNA and YNFKEQ. The CDR3 spans 17 residues. Written as DNA, the CDR3 is TGTGCCAGCAGCCAAGCGACTAGCGGGATTATCACAGATACGCAGTATTTT. Its translation is CASSQATSGIITDTQYF.

V and J are TRBV4-2 and TRBJ2-3, with 12 bases that match TRBD2. This CDR3 region has 17 residues. Germline V gene sequence: CDR1 LGHNA, CDR2 YNFKEQ. Losses at the gene ends were 0 bases for V and 6 bases for J; bases not matched to a gene: 7. The CDR3: CASSQEWASGRGDTQYF. CDR3 nucleotides: TGTGCCAGCAGCCAAGAATGGGCTAGCGGGAGGGGGGATACGCAGTATTTT.

This clone was counted a few times. The chain combines TRBV3-1 (or the pseudogene TRBV3-2) with TRBJ1-5; no firm D call. Germline-derived CDR1 and CDR2 are LGHDT and YNNKEL (reference sequence). Trimming removed 4 bases from V and 1 base from J, with 5 bases in between. The length of the CDR3 is 13 residues. CDR3 bases: TGTGCCAGCAGCCCCTACAGCAATCAGCCCCAGCATTTT. This encodes CASSPYSNQPQHF.

This rearrangement joins TRBV5-6 to TRBJ1-1, with D hard to call. The CDR3 has 12 residues. V was trimmed by 0 bases and J by 8 bases, leaving 8 bases between them. Germline assignment: CDR1 SGHDT and CDR2 YYEEEE. The CDR3 nucleotides are TGTGCCAGCAGCTTGGACAGCCTAGAAGCTTTCTTT. Translating gives CASSLDSLEAFF.

This chain uses TRBV5-5 with TRBJ2-5, with D unresolved. The CDR3 sequence is 13 residues long. Looked up from germline, CDR1 is SGHKS and CDR2 is YYEKEE (reference sequence). V lost 2 bases, J lost 1 base, and 6 bases lay in between. CDR3 region: CASSFSGQETQYF. CDR3 coding DNA: TGTGCCAGCAGCTTCTCCGGCCAAGAGACCCAGTACTTC.

This clone has more than one count but fewer than ten. CDR3: CASRGIRDRGPEAFF. CDR3 DNA sequence: TGTGCCAGCAGGGGAATCCGGGACAGGGGGCCTGAAGCTTTCTTT. V and J are TRBV2 and TRBJ1-1, with TRBD1 matching over 12 bases. Trimming removed 6 bases from V and 6 bases from J; junction bases left unmatched: 8. The germline V gene has CDR1 SNHLY and CDR2 FYNNEI. The CDR3 is 15 amino acids.

This clone was seen only once. The rearrangement uses TRBV5-1 and TRBJ1-4; 9 positions agree with TRBD1. CDR1 is SGHRS and CDR2 is YFSETQ in the germline V gene. After removal of 7 bases from V and 7 bases from J, the junction contained 8 bases not matched to a gene. The CDR3 is 14 amino acids. CDR3 bases: TGCGCCAGCGGCACCGGGACAGGGTCTGAAAAACTGTTTTTT. Translating gives CASGTGTGSEKLFF.

The chain links TRBV7-3 to TRBJ2-1; D gene unclear. This CDR3 region has 15 residues. The germline V gene has CDR1 SGHTA and CDR2 FQGTGA. V was cut by 1 base and J by 0 bases, with 7 bases left in between. The CDR3 here is CASSLMATSYNEQFF. The CDR3 DNA sequence: TGTGCCAGCAGCTTAATGGCCACCTCCTACAATGAGCAGTTCTTC.

The chain combines TRBV28 with TRBJ2-1; tentatively, D is TRBD1 (5 bases). The germline V gene has CDR1 MDHEN and CDR2 SYDVKM. The CDR3 is 16 amino acids. V was pared by 5 bases and J by 0 bases, with 14 bases between. The CDR3 sequence: CASSDMDKFSYNEQFF. DNA of the CDR3: TGTGCCAGCAGTGATATGGACAAATTCTCCTACAATGAGCAGTTCTTC.

The rearrangement joins TRBV3-1 (or the pseudogene TRBV3-2) to TRBJ2-3; 10 positions match TRBD2. The CDR3 runs to 19 residues. The junction had 11 bases not matched to a gene; V was cut back by 0 bases and J by 2 bases. The germline V gene has CDR1 LGHDT and CDR2 YNNKEL (reference sequence). The CDR3 here is CASSQDLLSSGSYTDTQYF. CDR3 DNA: TGTGCCAGCAGCCAAGACTTATTATCTAGCGGGAGCTACACAGATACGCAGTATTTT.